This T cell receptor beta chain comes out of a study of T cell changes during pregnancy in multiple sclerosis. After removal of 6 bases from V and 3 bases from J, the junction contained 0 bases not matched to a gene. This CDR3 spans 14 amino acids. Per germline, CDR1 SNHLY and CDR2 FYNNEI. Sequencing used immunoSEQ multiplex PCR; TCRdb keeps in-frame clones, though not all of them. The sample consists of about 120,000 clones, approximately 93% of them appearing once. The genes are TRBV2 and TRBJ2-5; 14 nucleotides agree with TRBD2. Sequences were derived from peripheral blood, sampled before pregnancy. The sequence derives from a female donor with multiple sclerosis, enrolled in a pregnancy study. The CDR3, as DNA: TGTGCCAGCAGGGGACTAGCGGGAGAAGAGACCCAGTACTTC. This translates into CASRGLAGEETQYF. Full variable domain (rest looked up from reference TRBV2 and TRBJ2-5): EPEVTQTPSHQVTQMGQEVILRCVPISNHLYFYWYRQILGQKVEFLVSFYNNEISEKSEIFDDQFSVERPDGSNFTLKIRSTKLEDSAMYFCASRGLAGEETQYFGPGTRLLVL.